The 16 T cell receptor beta chains below all came from one sample that was sequenced in a study of OX40 agonist ivuxolimab in advanced cancers. Produced via immunoSEQ multiplex PCR; TCRdb's table is partial and in-frame only. The table shows some 140,000 clones, with approximately 90% occurring only once. The material was CD4+ or CD8+ T cells sorted from blood, obtained in a trial of the OX40 agonist ivuxolimab. These receptors came from an adult with an advanced solid tumor such as melanoma, head and neck, liver or kidney cancer.

J is TRBJ2-5 and V is TRBV28, with D possibly TRBD2 on 6 matching bases. V was clipped by 7 bases and J by 11 bases, with 23 bases between them. Per the germline V gene, CDR1 is MDHEN and CDR2 is SYDVKM. The CDR3 sequence is 14 residues long. The CDR3 DNA sequence: TGTGCCAGCAACGAAGGGACGGACTACATGGGGCAGTACTTC. Protein: CASNEGTDYMGQYF.

CDR3 DNA sequence: TGTGCCAGCTCAATTGGGGAGAACACTGAAGCTTTCTTT. This sequence encodes CASSIGENTEAFF. The chain links TRBV18 to TRBJ1-1; D is unresolved. Trimming removed 5 bases from V and 1 base from J, with 8 bases in between. The CDR3 runs 13 residues. Germline V gene sequence: CDR1 KGHSH, CDR2 LQKENI.

This chain uses TRBV7-3 with TRBJ2-2; 11 nucleotides line up with TRBD2. Unmatched junction bases numbered 10, after V lost 5 bases and J lost 2 bases. Germline lookup yields CDR1 SGHTA and CDR2 FQGTGA. The CDR3 spans 18 residues. In nucleotides, the CDR3 is TGTGCCAGCAGCCTAATGGGACTAGCGGAATTTAACACCGGGGAGCTGTTTTTT. Encoded protein: CASSLMGLAEFNTGELFF.

The table lists this clone with a count of one. This chain connects TRBV18 to TRBJ1-1; TRBD1 might be the D (5 bases). The ends were cut back, 2 bases at V and 1 base at J, with 8 bases in the middle. The CDR3 consists of 14 residues. In germline, CDR1 is KGHSH, CDR2 LQKENI. The CDR3 nucleotides read TGTGCCAGCTCACCAAAGGGACGGAACACTGAAGCTTTCTTT. Translating it yields CASSPKGRNTEAFF.

The chain joins TRBV30 to TRBJ2-5; 7 bases are shared with TRBD2. V shed 6 bases, J shed 5 bases, and the junction held 9 bases outside the gene matches. This CDR3 is built from 13 residues. Germline CDR1 is GTSNPN and CDR2 is SVGIG (reference sequence). The DNA for the CDR3 is TGTGCCTGCTCGGGGGGACGACGGGAGACCCAGTACTTC. Translated, it gives CACSGGRRETQYF.

V usage is TRBV2 and J usage is TRBJ2-3; 8 bases are a match to TRBD1. V shed 5 bases and J 2 bases; nucleotides not matched to a gene: 6. The length of the CDR3 is 15 residues. The germline gives CDR1 SNHLY, CDR2 FYNNEI. CDR3 DNA sequence: TGTGCCAGCAGTCAAGACAGGGGTCACACAGATACGCAGTATTTT. Amino acids: CASSQDRGHTDTQYF.

The genes are TRBV5-1 and TRBJ2-7; possibly TRBD1 for D (5 bases). Germline-derived CDR1 and CDR2 are SGHRS and YFSETQ. The length of the CDR3 is 14 residues. V lost 0 bases, J lost 2 bases, and 9 bases lay in between. The CDR3 sequence is CASSLGQDTYEQYF. DNA for the CDR3: TGCGCCAGCAGCTTGGGTCAGGACACCTACGAGCAGTACTTC.

The chain carries TRBV28 and TRBJ1-5, with D unclear. The V gene's germline CDR1 is MDHEN and CDR2 SYDVKM. The CDR3 runs 13 residues. V lost 7 bases to trimming and J lost 1 base, with 8 bases between them. CDR3 sequence reads: CASMEQSNQPQHF. CDR3 DNA: TGTGCCAGCATGGAACAGAGCAATCAGCCCCAGCATTTT.

This rearrangement joins TRBV21-1 to TRBJ2-7; the D call TRBD2 from the table was never checked on the DNA. TRBV21-1 is labeled a pseudogene. This CDR3 spans 16 amino acids. CDR3 residues: CASSPREAGITYEQYF. For the CDR3, the DNA is TGTGCCAGCAGCCCCCGCGAAGCGGGAATAACCTACGAGCAGTACTTC.

The gene calls are TRBV10-3 and TRBJ1-5; the D gene is possibly TRBD1 (6 bases). Deletions cut 3 bases from V and 2 bases from J, with 20 bases between. Germline CDR1 reads ENHRY; CDR2 reads SYGVKD. The CDR3 consists of 18 residues. The CDR3 nucleotides are TGTGCCATCAGTGATAGGGATCGGACAGCCTCGGGCAATCAGCCCCAGCATTTT. Its translation: CAISDRDRTASGNQPQHF.

The chain links TRBV28 to TRBJ1-5; D is possibly TRBD1 (5 bases). V dropped 8 bases and J dropped 4 bases, with 15 bases sitting between them. Germline lookup yields CDR1 MDHEN and CDR2 SYDVKM. The length of the CDR3 is 14 residues. The CDR3 sequence: CASEPPGLNQPQHF. In nucleotides, the CDR3 is TGTGCCAGCGAACCGCCAGGGCTTAATCAGCCCCAGCATTTT. The full variable domain, in which reference TRBV28 and TRBJ1-5 provide the parts outside the CDR3, is DVKVTQSSRYLVKRTGEKVFLECVQDMDHENMFWYRQDPGLGLRLIYFSYDVKMKEKGDIPEGYSVSREKKERFSLILESASTNQTSMYLCASEPPGLNQPQHFGDGTRLSIL.

The chain uses TRBV6-1 and TRBJ2-7; D is uncertain. The CDR3 contains 13 residues. In germline, CDR1 is MNHNS, CDR2 SASEGT. Trimming removed 1 base at V and 3 bases at J, with 7 bases between. The CDR3: CASSEGVNYEQYF. For the CDR3, the DNA is TGTGCCAGCAGTGAAGGAGTGAACTACGAGCAGTACTTC.

V is TRBV5-1 and J is TRBJ2-3; a weak D match, TRBD2 (6 bases). CDR3 length: 16 residues. Germline V gene lookup returns CDR1 SGHRS and CDR2 YFSETQ. V lost 0 bases and J 0 bases, leaving 11 bases between the germline ends. This chain's CDR3 is CASSLAASASTDTQYF. The CDR3 DNA is TGCGCCAGCAGCTTGGCGGCTAGCGCTAGCACAGATACGCAGTATTTT.

J is TRBJ2-5 and V is TRBV11-2; D is unclear. The J call may be incorrect, as the DNA end agrees better with TRBJ2-7. The CDR3 is 13 amino acids. Per the germline V gene, CDR1 is SGHAT and CDR2 is FQNNGV. This CDR3 reads CASSSLGGDEQYF. As DNA, the CDR3 is TGTGCCAGCAGCTCCCTTGGTGGAGACGAGCAGTACTTC.

The chain combines TRBV7-9 with TRBJ2-3, with TRBD2 matching 10 bases. Looked up from germline, CDR1 is SEHNR and CDR2 is FQNEAQ (reference sequence). J lost 5 bases, V lost 3 bases, and 14 bases had no gene match. This CDR3 has 18 amino acids. Written as DNA, the CDR3 is TGTGCCAGCAGCTTTAAGCGGGAGGGCCCTTTAAGTGGAGATACGCAGTATTTT. As protein: CASSFKREGPLSGDTQYF.

The gene calls are TRBV28 and TRBJ1-2; 11 nucleotides agree with TRBD1. The CDR3 loop spans 19 amino acids. CDR1 MDHEN and CDR2 SYDVKM come from the germline V gene. Losses at the gene ends were 2 bases for V and 5 bases for J; bases not matched to a gene: 16. The CDR3 spells CASSLLTGTGGIKGYGYTF. CDR3 nucleotides: TGTGCCAGCAGTTTACTCACTGGGACAGGGGGAATAAAAGGATATGGCTACACCTTC.